One sample yielded the 3 T cell receptor beta chains listed below, sequenced in a study of cytomegalovirus exposure and HLA in healthy donors. This PCR relied on a set of 60 Vbeta primers and 13 Jbeta primers. This table comes from immunoSEQ multiplex PCR, and its TCRdb copy is limited to in-frame clones, with some not included. Here the sample spans about 140,000 clones, 68% being singletons. Sequenced input: PBMCs. These receptors all stem from a man aged 25-40 years in good health and CMV-seropositive.

The chain links TRBV6-6 to TRBJ1-1; 8 positions match TRBD1. V trimming: 6 bases; J trimming: 4 bases; junction bases outside the gene matches: 4. Germline CDR1 MNHNY, CDR2 SVGAGI (reference sequence). CDR3 length: 13 amino acids. The CDR3 DNA reads TGTGCCAGCAGCCCAACAGGGGGCACTGAAGCTTTCTTT. This codes for CASSPTGGTEAFF.

The CDR3 region has the DNA TGTGCCAGTAGTATACTAGGACAACGATACGAGCAGTACTTC. As protein: CASSILGQRYEQYF. The chain carries TRBV19 and TRBJ2-7; tentative D call: TRBD1 (5 bases). The CDR3 is 14 residues long. V was cut by 2 bases and J by 4 bases, with 12 bases left in between. Per germline, CDR1 LNHDA and CDR2 SQIVND (reference sequence).

The chain links TRBV19 to TRBJ2-1; 7 bases agree with TRBD2. Unmatched junction bases numbered 14, after V lost 6 bases and J lost 0 bases. Germline values: CDR1 LNHDA, CDR2 SQIVND (reference sequence). The CDR3 loop spans 18 amino acids. In nucleotides, the CDR3 is TGTGCCAGTAGGTCCGCGCCTAGCGGACAAAGCTCCTACAATGAGCAGTTCTTC. Its translation is CASRSAPSGQSSYNEQFF. The complete variable domain, with remaining parts taken from reference TRBV19 and TRBJ2-1, reads DGGITQSPKYLFRKEGQNVTLSCEQNLNHDAMYWYRQDPGQGLRLIYYSQIVNDFQKGDIAEGYSVSREKKESFPLTVTSAQKNPTAFYLCASRSAPSGQSSYNEQFFGPGTRLTVL.